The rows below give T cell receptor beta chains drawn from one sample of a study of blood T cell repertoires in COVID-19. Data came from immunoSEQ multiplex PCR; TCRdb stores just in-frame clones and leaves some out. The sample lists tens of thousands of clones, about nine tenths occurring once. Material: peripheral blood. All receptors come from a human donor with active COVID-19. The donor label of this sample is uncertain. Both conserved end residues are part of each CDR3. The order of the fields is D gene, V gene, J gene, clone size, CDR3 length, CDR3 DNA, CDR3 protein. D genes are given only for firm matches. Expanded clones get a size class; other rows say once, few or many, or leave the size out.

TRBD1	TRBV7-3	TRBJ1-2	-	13	TGTGCCAGCAGCGTTGACAGGGACTATGGCTACACCTTC	CASSVDRDYGYTF
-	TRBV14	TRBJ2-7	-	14	TGTGCCAGCAGCCGCCTCCCGGACAGCTACGAGCAGTACTTC	CASSRLPDSYEQYF
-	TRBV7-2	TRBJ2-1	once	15	TGTGCCAGCAGCTTAGGAAGGGGCACCTACAATGAGCAGTTCTTC	CASSLGRGTYNEQFF
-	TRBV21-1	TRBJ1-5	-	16	TGTGCCAGCAGCTCGCACAGGGTGTGTAGCAATCAGCCCCAGCATTTT	CASSSHRVCSNQPQHF
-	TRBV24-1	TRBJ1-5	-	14	TGTGCCACCAGTGATGCCGGGGGAGGGCAGCCCCAGCATTTT	CATSDAGGGQPQHF
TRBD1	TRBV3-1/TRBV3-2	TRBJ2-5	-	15	TGTGCCAGCAGGGGGACAGGGGTGCCCCAAGAGACCCAGTACTTC	CASRGTGVPQETQYF
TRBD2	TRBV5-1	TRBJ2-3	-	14	TGCGCCAGCGTCGCACTAGCGCGCACAGATACGCAGTATTTT	CASVALARTDTQYF
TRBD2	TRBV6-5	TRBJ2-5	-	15	TGTGCCAGCAGTCCTTCTAGCGGGGGAAGAGGGGGCCAGTACTTC	CASSPSSGGRGGQYF
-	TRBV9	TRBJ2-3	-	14	TGTGCCAGCAGCGTAGAAGGGGGCACAGATACGCAGTATTTT	CASSVEGGTDTQYF
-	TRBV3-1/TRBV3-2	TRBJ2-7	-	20	TGTGCCAGCAGCCAAGATTCAGCAGGCAGGGGTGCCTTAAGCTCCTACGAGCAGTACTTC	CASSQDSAGRGALSSYEQYF
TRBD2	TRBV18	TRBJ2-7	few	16	TGTGCCAGCTCACCAGGTCTAGCGGGAGGGACGTGGGAGCAGTACTTC	CASSPGLAGGTWEQYF
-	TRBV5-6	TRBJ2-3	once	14	TGTGCCAGCAGCTCGGCTAGCGCCACAGATACGCAGTATTTT	CASSSASATDTQYF
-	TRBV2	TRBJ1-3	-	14	TGTGCCAGCAGGAGGACACGCTCTGGAAACACCATATATTTT	CASRRTRSGNTIYF
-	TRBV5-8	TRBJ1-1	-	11	TGTGCCAGCAAAGGGGACACTGAAGCTTTCTTT	CASKGDTEAFF
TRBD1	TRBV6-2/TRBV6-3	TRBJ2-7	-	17	TGTGCCAGCAGTTTAACCTACAGGGACAGGGGCACCTACGAGCAGTACTTC	CASSLTYRDRGTYEQYF
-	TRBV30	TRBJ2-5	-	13	TGTGCCTGGGCGAGACAGGCACAAGAGACCCAGTACTTC	CAWARQAQETQYF
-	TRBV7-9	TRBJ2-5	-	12	TGTGCCAGCAGCTTGGCCCCGGAGACCCAGTACTTC	CASSLAPETQYF
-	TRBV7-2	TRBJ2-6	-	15	TGTGCCAGCAGCCCCCCGGGATCTGGGGCCAACGTCCTGACTTTC	CASSPPGSGANVLTF
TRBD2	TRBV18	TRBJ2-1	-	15	TGTGCCAGCTCACCAGACCGGGGGGGGTACAATGAGCAGTTCTTC	CASSPDRGGYNEQFF
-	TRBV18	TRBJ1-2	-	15	TGTGCCAGCTCACCACCGCAGGGTGTTAACTATGGCTACACCTTC	CASSPPQGVNYGYTF
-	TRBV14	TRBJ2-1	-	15	TGTGCCAGCAGCCAGGGAGCAGTTTCCTACAATGAGCAGTTCTTC	CASSQGAVSYNEQFF
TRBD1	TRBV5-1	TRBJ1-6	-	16	TGCGCCAGCAGCGCCTACCCGGGGACAGGGGATATCGGCCTCCACTTT	CASSAYPGTGDIGLHF
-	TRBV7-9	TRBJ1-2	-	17	TGTGCCAGCAGCCCCGGCGGGGGACACTCGGGCGTCTATGGCTACACCTTC	CASSPGGGHSGVYGYTF
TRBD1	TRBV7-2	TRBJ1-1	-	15	TGTGCCAGCAGCTTAGGGGGACAGGTAAACACTGAAGCTTTCTTT	CASSLGGQVNTEAFF
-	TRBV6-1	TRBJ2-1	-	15	TGTGCCAGCAGTGAACTTACAGTTCGGTACAATGAGCAGTTCTTC	CASSELTVRYNEQFF